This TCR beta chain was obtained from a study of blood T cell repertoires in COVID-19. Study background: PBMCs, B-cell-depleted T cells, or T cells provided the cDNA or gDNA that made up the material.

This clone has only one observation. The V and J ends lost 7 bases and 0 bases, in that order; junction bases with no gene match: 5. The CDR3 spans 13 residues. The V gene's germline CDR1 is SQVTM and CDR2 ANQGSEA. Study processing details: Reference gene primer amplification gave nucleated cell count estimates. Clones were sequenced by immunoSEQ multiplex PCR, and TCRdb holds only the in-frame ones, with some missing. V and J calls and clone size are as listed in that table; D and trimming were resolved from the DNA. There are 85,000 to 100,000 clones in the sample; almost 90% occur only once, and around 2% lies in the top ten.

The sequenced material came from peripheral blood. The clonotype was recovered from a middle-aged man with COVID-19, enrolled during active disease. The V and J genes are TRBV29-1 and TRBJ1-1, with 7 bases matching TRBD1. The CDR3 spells CSALQGMNTEAFF. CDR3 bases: TGCAGCGCTTTACAGGGGATGAACACTGAAGCTTTCTTT.